This T cell receptor (beta chain) was sequenced in a study of response to subunit inactivated influenza vaccine. Study-wide points: Few new T cells, the authors suggested, are recruited by each seasonal influenza vaccination.

V lost 2 bases and J lost 9, with 11 bases in between. The CDR3 loop spans 12 amino acids. Germline loops: CDR1 DFQATT, CDR2 SNEGSKA (reference sequence). Many counts were recorded for this clonotype. Its antigen is currently unknown. TCRdb analysed the RT-PCR reads with MiXCR anew, one entry per CDR3 protein. The table has fewer than 650,000 distinct CDR3 sequences, 10% to 15% seen once; the top ten hold 10% to 15%. The sequencing used PBMCs from blood, collected roughly 6 weeks after vaccination. The clonotype originates from a man aged 50 to 60 who received an inactivated influenza vaccine. The chain couples TRBV20-1 to TRBJ2-1; D call uncertain. CDR3 residues: CSARRPRVEQFF. In DNA, the CDR3 is TGCAGTGCTAGAAGACCTAGGGTTGAGCAGTTCTTC.